The clone carrying this TCR beta chain showed up just a few times. Its specificity is unknown. This CDR3 is also generated by other DNA sequences in the sample. Brentuximab vedotin exposure varied, and every patient relapsed after autologous stem cell transplantation. This sample was taken from a study of PD-1 blockade in classical Hodgkin lymphoma. Study in general: It was nivolumab at 3 mg/kg, given intravenously every 2 weeks, that patients received.

Germline V gene lookup returns CDR1 SEHNR and CDR2 FQNEAQ (reference sequence). Trimming shortened V by 0 bases and J by 0 bases, and 2 bases separated the two germline ends. This CDR3 is 13 amino acids long. Measured with immunoSEQ multiplex PCR; TCRdb has only the in-frame clones, and not every one. There are just under 30,000 clones in the sample; more than 65% occur only once, and less than 4.5% lies in the top ten. Study conclusions and caveats: Reported baseline diversity: healthy donors highest, relapsed/refractory patients lowest. CD4+ TCR diversity, unlike CD8+, climbed significantly by C4D1.

This chain links TRBV7-9 with TRBJ1-1; the D is unclear. This clonotype originated in a human donor with classical Hodgkin lymphoma. This specimen was peripheral blood mononuclear cells (PBMCs), taken before the second cycle of nivolumab. The CDR3 region is CASSLALNTEAFF. DNA for the CDR3: TGTGCCAGCAGCTTAGCTCTGAACACTGAAGCTTTCTTT.